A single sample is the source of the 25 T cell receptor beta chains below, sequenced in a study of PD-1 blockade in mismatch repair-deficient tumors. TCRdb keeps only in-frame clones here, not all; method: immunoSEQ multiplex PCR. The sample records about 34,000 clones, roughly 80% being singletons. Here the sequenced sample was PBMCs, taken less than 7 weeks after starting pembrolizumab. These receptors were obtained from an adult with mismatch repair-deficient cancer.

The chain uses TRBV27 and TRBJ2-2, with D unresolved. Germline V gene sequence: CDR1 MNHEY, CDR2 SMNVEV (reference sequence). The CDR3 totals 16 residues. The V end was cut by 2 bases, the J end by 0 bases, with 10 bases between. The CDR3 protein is CASSLTSFANTGELFF. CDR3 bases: TGTGCCAGCAGTTTAACAAGTTTCGCGAACACCGGGGAGCTGTTTTTT.

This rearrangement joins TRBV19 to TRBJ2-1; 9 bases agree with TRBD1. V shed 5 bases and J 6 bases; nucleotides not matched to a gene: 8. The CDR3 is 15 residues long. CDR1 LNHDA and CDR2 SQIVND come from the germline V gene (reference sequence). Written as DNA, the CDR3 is TGTGCCAGTAGTTTAGGGACAGGGTCAGGCAATGAGCAGTTCTTC. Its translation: CASSLGTGSGNEQFF. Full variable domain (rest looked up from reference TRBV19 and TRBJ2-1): DGGITQSPKYLFRKEGQNVTLSCEQNLNHDAMYWYRQDPGQGLRLIYYSQIVNDFQKGDIAEGYSVSREKKESFPLTVTSAQKNPTAFYLCASSLGTGSGNEQFFGPGTRLTVL.

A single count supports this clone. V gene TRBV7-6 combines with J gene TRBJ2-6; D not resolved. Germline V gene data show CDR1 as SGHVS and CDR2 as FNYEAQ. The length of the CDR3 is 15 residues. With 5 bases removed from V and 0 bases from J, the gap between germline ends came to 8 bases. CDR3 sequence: CASSPDHSGANVLTF. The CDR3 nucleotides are TGTGCCAGCAGCCCAGATCACTCTGGGGCCAACGTCCTGACTTTC.

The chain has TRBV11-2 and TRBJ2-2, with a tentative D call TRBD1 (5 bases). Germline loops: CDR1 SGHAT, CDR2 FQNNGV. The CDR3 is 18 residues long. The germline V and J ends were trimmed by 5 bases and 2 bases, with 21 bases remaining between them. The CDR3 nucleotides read TGTGCCAGCAGCCGATTTAGCCCTACAGGAGTAAACACCGGGGAGCTGTTTTTT. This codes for CASSRFSPTGVNTGELFF.

The CDR3 region has the DNA TGCGCCAGCAGCTTAGGGACAGGGGGCAGGAACACTGAAGCTTTCTTT. Encoded protein: CASSLGTGGRNTEAFF. The chain combines TRBV5-1 with TRBJ1-1, with TRBD1 identical over 12 bases. The germline V gene encodes CDR1 SGHRS and CDR2 YFSETQ. V was clipped by 2 bases and J by 1 base; unmatched bases: 3. The CDR3 sequence is 16 residues long.

CDR3 residues: CASSLGRGHRDRDSWEQYF. CDR3 in DNA: TGTGCCAGCAGCTTGGGGAGGGGGCACCGGGACAGGGACTCTTGGGAGCAGTACTTC. V and J are TRBV5-6 and TRBJ2-7; 9 bases align to TRBD1. The CDR3 has 19 residues. V was clipped by 0 bases and J by 7 bases; unmatched bases: 20. Germline V lookup: CDR1 SGHDT, CDR2 YYEEEE. Drawing the rest from reference TRBV5-6 and TRBJ2-7, the complete variable domain is DAGVTQSPTHLIKTRGQQVTLRCSPKSGHDTVSWYQQALGQGPQFIFQYYEEEERQRGNFPDRFSGHQFPNYSSELNVNALLLGDSALYLCASSLGRGHRDRDSWEQYFGPGTRLTVT.

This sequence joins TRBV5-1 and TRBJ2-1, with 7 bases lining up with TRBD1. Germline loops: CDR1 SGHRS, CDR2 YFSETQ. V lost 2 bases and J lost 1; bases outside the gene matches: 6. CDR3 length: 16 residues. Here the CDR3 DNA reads TGCGCCAGCAGCTTTAGACAGGGTAGGTCCTACAATGAGCAGTTCTTC. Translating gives CASSFRQGRSYNEQFF.

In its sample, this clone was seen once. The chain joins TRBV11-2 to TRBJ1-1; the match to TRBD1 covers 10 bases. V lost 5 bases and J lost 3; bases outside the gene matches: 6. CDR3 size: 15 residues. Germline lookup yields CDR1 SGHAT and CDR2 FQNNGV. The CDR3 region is CASSPLGQGYTEAFF. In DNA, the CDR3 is TGTGCCAGCAGCCCACTGGGACAGGGGTACACTGAAGCTTTCTTT.

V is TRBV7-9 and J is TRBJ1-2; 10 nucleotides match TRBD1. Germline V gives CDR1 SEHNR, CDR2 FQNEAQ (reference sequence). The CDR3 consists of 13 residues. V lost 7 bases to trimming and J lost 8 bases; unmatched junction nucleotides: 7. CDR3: CASTPTGGSGYTF. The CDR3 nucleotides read TGTGCCAGCACCCCGACAGGGGGCAGCGGCTACACCTTC.

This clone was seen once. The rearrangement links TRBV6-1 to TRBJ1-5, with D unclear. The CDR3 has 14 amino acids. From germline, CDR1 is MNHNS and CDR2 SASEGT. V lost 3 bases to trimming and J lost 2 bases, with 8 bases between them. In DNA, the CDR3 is TGTGCCAGCAGTGACAGTGGAGGCAATCAGCCCCAGCATTTT. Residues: CASSDSGGNQPQHF.

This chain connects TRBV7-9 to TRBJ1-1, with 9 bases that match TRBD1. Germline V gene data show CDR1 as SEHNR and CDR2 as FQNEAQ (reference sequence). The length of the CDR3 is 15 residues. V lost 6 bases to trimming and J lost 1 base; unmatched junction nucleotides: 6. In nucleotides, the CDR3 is TGTGCCAGCAGACGGACAGGGGAGGAGAACACTGAAGCTTTCTTT. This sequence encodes CASRRTGEENTEAFF.

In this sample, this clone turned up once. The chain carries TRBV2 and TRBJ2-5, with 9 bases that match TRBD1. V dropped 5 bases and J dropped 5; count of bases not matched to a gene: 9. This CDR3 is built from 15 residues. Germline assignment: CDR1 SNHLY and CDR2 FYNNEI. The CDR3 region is CASSYGQGMGETQYF. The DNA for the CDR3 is TGTGCCAGCAGTTACGGACAGGGGATGGGGGAGACCCAGTACTTC.

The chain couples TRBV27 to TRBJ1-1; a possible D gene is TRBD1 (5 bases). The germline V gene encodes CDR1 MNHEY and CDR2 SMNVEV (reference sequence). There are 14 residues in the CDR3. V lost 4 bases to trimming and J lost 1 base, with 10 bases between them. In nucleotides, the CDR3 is TGTGCCAGCAGTTCAACGACAGCGAACACTGAAGCTTTCTTT. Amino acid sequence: CASSSTTANTEAFF.

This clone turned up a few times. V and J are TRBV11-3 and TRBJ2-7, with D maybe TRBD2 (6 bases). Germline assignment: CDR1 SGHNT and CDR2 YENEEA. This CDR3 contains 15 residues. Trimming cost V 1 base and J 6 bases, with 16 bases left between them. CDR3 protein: CASSLATGTSREQYF. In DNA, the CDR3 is TGTGCCAGCAGCTTAGCCACCGGGACTTCTCGCGAGCAGTACTTC.

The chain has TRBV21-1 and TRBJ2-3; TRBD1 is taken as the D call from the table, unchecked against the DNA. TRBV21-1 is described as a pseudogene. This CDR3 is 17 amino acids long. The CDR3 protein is CASSRNGTEVYPDTQYF. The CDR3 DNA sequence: TGTGCCAGCAGCAGAAACGGGACAGAGGTCTATCCAGATACGCAGTATTTT.

For the CDR3, the DNA is TGTGCCAGCAGACGAAGACAGGGAGGAAATCAGCCCCAGCATTTT. This sequence encodes CASRRRQGGNQPQHF. The chain joins TRBV6-6 to TRBJ1-5, with 7 bases fitting TRBD1. With 6 bases clipped from V and 4 bases from J, the junction kept 9 bases outside the gene matches. Germline assignment: CDR1 MNHNY and CDR2 SVGAGI (reference sequence). The CDR3 runs 15 residues.

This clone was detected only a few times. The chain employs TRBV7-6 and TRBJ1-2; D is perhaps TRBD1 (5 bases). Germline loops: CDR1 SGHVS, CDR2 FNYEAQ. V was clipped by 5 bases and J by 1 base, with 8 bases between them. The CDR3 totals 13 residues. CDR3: CASSPDINYGYTF. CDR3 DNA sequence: TGTGCCAGCAGCCCGGACATTAACTATGGCTACACCTTC.

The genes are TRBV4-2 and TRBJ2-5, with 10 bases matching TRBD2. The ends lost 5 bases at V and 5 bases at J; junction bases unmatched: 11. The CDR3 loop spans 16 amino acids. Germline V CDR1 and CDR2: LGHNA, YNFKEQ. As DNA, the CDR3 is TGTGCCAGCAGCGGGGGGCTAGCGGGAGTGCTGGAGACCCAGTACTTC. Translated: CASSGGLAGVLETQYF.

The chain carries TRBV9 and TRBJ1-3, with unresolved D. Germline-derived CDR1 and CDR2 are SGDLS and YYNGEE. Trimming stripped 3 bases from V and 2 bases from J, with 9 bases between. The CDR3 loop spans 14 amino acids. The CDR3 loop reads CASSGQFPGNTIYF. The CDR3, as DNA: TGTGCCAGCAGCGGCCAGTTCCCTGGAAACACCATATATTTT.

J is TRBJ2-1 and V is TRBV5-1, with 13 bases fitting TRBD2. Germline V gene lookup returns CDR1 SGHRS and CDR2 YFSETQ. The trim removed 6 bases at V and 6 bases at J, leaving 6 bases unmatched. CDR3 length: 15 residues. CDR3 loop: CASKLLAGGFNEQFF. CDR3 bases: TGCGCCAGCAAGTTACTAGCGGGAGGGTTCAATGAGCAGTTCTTC.

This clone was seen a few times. The CDR3: CASRLLDRGAYEQYF. The CDR3 DNA sequence: TGTGCAAGTCGCTTACTAGACAGGGGAGCCTACGAGCAGTACTTC. The rearrangement uses TRBV12-2 and TRBJ2-7; TRBD1, the table's D call, was not compared with the DNA. TRBV12-2 is labeled a pseudogene. The CDR3 is 15 residues long.

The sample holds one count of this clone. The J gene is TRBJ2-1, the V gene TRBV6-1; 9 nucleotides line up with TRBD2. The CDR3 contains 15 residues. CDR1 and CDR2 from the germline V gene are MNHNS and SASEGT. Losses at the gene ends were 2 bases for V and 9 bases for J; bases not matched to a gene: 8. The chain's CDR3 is CASSEKGGRAGEQFF. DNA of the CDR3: TGTGCCAGCAGTGAAAAGGGCGGGAGGGCCGGTGAGCAGTTCTTC.

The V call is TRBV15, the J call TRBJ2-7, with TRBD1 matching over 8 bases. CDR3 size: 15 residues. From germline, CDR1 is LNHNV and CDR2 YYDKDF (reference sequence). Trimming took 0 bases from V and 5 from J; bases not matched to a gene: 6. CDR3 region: CATSRDSRGRNEQYF. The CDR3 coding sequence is TGTGCCACCAGCAGAGATAGCAGGGGGCGCAACGAGCAGTACTTC.

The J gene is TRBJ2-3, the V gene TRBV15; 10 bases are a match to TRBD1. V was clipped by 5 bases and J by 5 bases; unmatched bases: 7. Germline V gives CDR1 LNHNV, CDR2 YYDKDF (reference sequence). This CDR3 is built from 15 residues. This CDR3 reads CATSRSGQGLDTQYF. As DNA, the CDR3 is TGTGCCACCAGCCGTTCGGGACAGGGGTTAGATACGCAGTATTTT.

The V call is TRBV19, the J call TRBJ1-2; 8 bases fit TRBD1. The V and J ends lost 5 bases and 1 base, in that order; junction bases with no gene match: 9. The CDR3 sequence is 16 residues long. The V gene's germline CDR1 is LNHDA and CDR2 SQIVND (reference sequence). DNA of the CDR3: TGTGCCAGTAGTGCAACCGGGACAGGTATTAACTATGGCTACACCTTC. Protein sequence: CASSATGTGINYGYTF.